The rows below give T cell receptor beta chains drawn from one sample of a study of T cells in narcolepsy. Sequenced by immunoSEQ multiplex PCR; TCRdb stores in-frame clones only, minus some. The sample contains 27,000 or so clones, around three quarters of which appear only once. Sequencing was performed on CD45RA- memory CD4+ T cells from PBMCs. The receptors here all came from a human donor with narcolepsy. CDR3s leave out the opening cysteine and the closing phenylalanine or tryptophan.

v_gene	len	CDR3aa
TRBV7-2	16	ASSWTAGGPDMNTEAF
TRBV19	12	ASSKQGLSYEQY
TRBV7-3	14	ASSSGLAGGADTQY
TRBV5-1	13	ASNSITGGVTGYT
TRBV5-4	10	ASSSVNSPLH
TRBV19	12	ASSRDRSNSPLH
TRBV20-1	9	SAPWTKGYT
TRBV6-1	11	ASRRQGNTEAF
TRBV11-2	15	ASSSFGRGFVTGELF
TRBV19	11	ASEAGGQETQY
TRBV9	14	ASSVWTEYSNQPQH
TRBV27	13	ASSLGVLAKNIQY
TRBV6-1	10	ASRFSGNTIY
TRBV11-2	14	ASSLTGQGALGGYT
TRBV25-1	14	ASILAGGLTKNIQY
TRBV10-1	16	ASSPTSGGLGRADTQY
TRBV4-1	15	ASSPTDRGNGVYGYT
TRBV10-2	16	ASSESIPGQGAYYGYT
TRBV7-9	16	ASSPQTGKSTGANVLT
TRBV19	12	ASSIDLNTDTQY
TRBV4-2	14	ASSQDGSPRGDTQY
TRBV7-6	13	ASSLVTRGKETQY
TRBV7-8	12	ASSLAHRENIQY
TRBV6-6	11	ASLSYSSYEQY
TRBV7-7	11	ASSLGRCDGYT
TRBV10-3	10	AIRGGQAEAF
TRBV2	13	ASSESQASNTEAF
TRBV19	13	ASAREGQGNSPLH
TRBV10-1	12	ASRFRQNQETQY
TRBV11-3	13	ASSFGSEYQETQY
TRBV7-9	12	ASSLEGGQSEAF
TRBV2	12	ASSETGRDYGYT
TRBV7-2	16	ASSPRLGAGGFYNEQF
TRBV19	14	ASSRASGVRGNTIY
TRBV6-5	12	ASSRLAGDYEQY
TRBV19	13	ASSIWEGRSYEQY
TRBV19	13	ASSTLGQPPYEQY
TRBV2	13	ASPLSQGAENTIY
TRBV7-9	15	ASSLRLARFGQETQY
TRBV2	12	ASSIRGAVNEQF